A single T cell receptor beta chain is shown here with its context. Its antigen is unknown. The record originates from a study of siplizumab effects on memory and regulatory T cells. Study conclusions and caveats: Unstimulated subsets contained matches for only a minor fraction of alloreactive clones.

The CDR3 is 18 amino acids. Looked up from germline, CDR1 is MNHNS and CDR2 is SASEGT. V lost 2 bases, J lost 0 bases, and 11 bases stayed unmatched. Assaying covered approximately 100,000 TCR templates per sample. Libraries were prepared by immunoSEQ multiplex PCR; TCRdb keeps only in-frame clonotypes and omits some of them. The sample includes tens of thousands of clones, about 88% of them seen just once. The material sequenced was naive CD8+ T cells sorted from blood. The chain joins TRBV6-1 to TRBJ1-2; 8 bases fit TRBD1. The source of this sequence is a human donor in good health. The CDR3 nucleotides are TGTGCCAGCAGTGAATTGGGGACAGGCCTGATCGCTAACTATGGCTACACCTTC. Its translation is CASSELGTGLIANYGYTF.